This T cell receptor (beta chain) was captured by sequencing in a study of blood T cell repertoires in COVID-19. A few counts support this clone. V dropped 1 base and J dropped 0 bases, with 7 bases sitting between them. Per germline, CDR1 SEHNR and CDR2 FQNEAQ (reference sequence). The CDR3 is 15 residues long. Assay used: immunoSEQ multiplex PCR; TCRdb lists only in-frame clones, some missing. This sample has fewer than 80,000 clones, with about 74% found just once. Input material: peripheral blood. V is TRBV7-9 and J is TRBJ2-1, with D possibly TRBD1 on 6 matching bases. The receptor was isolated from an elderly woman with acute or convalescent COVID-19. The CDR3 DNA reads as TGTGCCAGCAGCTTAGAAGGGGGCTCCTACAATGAGCAGTTCTTC. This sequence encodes CASSLEGGSYNEQFF.